Listed below are T cell receptor beta chains from one sample, sequenced in a study of monozygotic twins with inflammatory bowel disease. TCRdb reprocessed the 5' RACE reads and stores each CDR3 protein as one record, lacking DNA. This sample's table reports about 300,000 distinct CDR3 sequences. Sequenced sample: blood. These receptors all come from a human donor with ulcerative colitis or Crohn's disease, or a healthy co-twin of an affected twin (not recorded which). CDR3s include the opening cysteine and the closing phenylalanine or tryptophan.

v_call: TRBV7-9; j_call: TRBJ2-5; cdr3_aa: CASSLERRKETQYF
v_call: TRBV7-3; j_call: TRBJ2-1; cdr3_aa: CASSLRGLSYNEQFF
v_call: TRBV5-1; j_call: TRBJ2-2; cdr3_aa: CASSKLAEANTGELFF
v_call: TRBV7-2; j_call: TRBJ2-1; cdr3_aa: CASSQGQGARGEQFF
v_call: TRBV5-1; j_call: TRBJ2-2; cdr3_aa: CASSLIQAGASTGELFF
v_call: TRBV6-2/TRBV6-3; j_call: TRBJ2-7; cdr3_aa: CASRKGSHEQYF
v_call: TRBV27; j_call: TRBJ2-7; cdr3_aa: CASKLGGSYEQYF
v_call: TRBV20-1; j_call: TRBJ2-3; cdr3_aa: CSPRDLVGTTDTQYF
v_call: TRBV13; j_call: TRBJ1-1; cdr3_aa: CASSFRGNTEAFF
v_call: TRBV29-1; j_call: TRBJ1-3; cdr3_aa: CSVEDREILGNTIYF
v_call: TRBV6-1; j_call: TRBJ1-6; cdr3_aa: CASTPVEGDSPLHF
v_call: TRBV4-1; j_call: TRBJ2-1; cdr3_aa: CASSPQVLGVAYNEQFF
v_call: TRBV5-1; j_call: TRBJ2-3; cdr3_aa: CASKLGTTTDTQYF
v_call: TRBV7-8; j_call: TRBJ1-4; cdr3_aa: CASKRGGVGEKLFF
v_call: TRBV10-3; j_call: TRBJ2-1; cdr3_aa: CAISETDRGANEQFF
v_call: TRBV4-3; j_call: TRBJ2-3; cdr3_aa: CASSWVGGAPDTQYF